The 7 T cell receptor beta chains in this list originate from one sample, sequenced in a study of blood T cell repertoires in COVID-19 (dated by TCRdb to 2020 to 2022). Receptors were amplified or captured by the immunoSEQ multiplex PCR assay. TCRdb took this table from immuneACCESS and kept in-frame rearrangements with V and J called. Such tables lack part of the clones; where checked against another copy, unresolved V genes explain under half of the gap, and the rest is unexplained. This sample holds about 310,000 clones; under 90% were observed only once. Over 9% of the sample goes to the ten largest clones. The specimen sequenced was PBMCs or T cells enriched from blood (not recorded which). These TCRs come from a woman aged 30 to 39 who had recovered from COVID-19.

This clone was observed a handful of times. The rearrangement links TRBV19 to TRBJ2-5, with TRBD2 matching 14 bases. This CDR3 comprises 18 residues. V dropped 0 bases and J dropped 5; count of bases not matched to a gene: 8. The germline V gene encodes CDR1 LNHDA and CDR2 SQIVND (reference sequence). Here the CDR3 reads CASSIDLGGLAGEETQYF. The CDR3 coding sequence is TGTGCCAGTAGTATAGATCTGGGGGGACTAGCGGGAGAGGAGACCCAGTACTTC.

The chain is built from TRBV7-2 and TRBJ1-2, with 7 bases that match TRBD1. V lost 3 bases to trimming and J lost 8 bases; unmatched junction nucleotides: 15. The germline V gene has CDR1 SGHTA and CDR2 FQGNSA. This CDR3 comprises 16 residues. As DNA, the CDR3 is TGTGCCAGCAGCTTCTCCGGGACAGATTTTGGAGTAGGCTACACCTTC. As protein: CASSFSGTDFGVGYTF.

V is TRBV27 and J is TRBJ1-1; possibly TRBD1 for D (6 bases). CDR1 and CDR2 (germline): MNHEY, SMNVEV (reference sequence). The V gene lost 2 bases and the J gene lost 3 bases, with 19 bases spanning the gap. The CDR3 loop spans 17 amino acids. As DNA, the CDR3 is TGTGCCAGCAGTTTAGGAACTCTCGGACAGCCTTACACTGAAGCTTTCTTT. Its translation is CASSLGTLGQPYTEAFF.

V is TRBV27 and J is TRBJ1-1, with D perhaps matching TRBD1 (5 bases). CDR1 and CDR2 (germline): MNHEY, SMNVEV (reference sequence). Trimming left V 4 bases short and J 0 bases short, with 6 bases between. The CDR3 is made up of 13 amino acids. The CDR3 DNA follows: TGTGCCAGCAGTTACAGGCTGAACACTGAAGCTTTCTTT. Encoded protein: CASSYRLNTEAFF.

Only a few counts were recorded for this clone. The V and J genes are TRBV11-2 and TRBJ1-1; D unresolved. This CDR3 comprises 13 residues. Per germline, CDR1 SGHAT and CDR2 FQNNGV. V was cut by 3 bases and J by 1 base, with 6 bases left in between. The CDR3 DNA sequence: TGTGCCAGCAGCTTCGGAGCGAACACTGAAGCTTTCTTT. It is translated as CASSFGANTEAFF.

The chain combines TRBV29-1 with TRBJ1-1, with 7 bases aligning to TRBD1. Germline V gives CDR1 SQVTM, CDR2 ANQGSEA. This CDR3 spans 14 amino acids. The V and J ends lost 6 bases and 7 bases, in that order; junction bases with no gene match: 14. The CDR3 DNA reads as TGCAGCGTCGTTTTGCGAAGGGGGCGGAGTGAAGCTTTCTTT. Translated: CSVVLRRGRSEAFF.

The chain links TRBV7-2 to TRBJ1-3; maybe TRBD1 (5 bases). The CDR3 sequence is 15 residues long. The V gene lost 5 bases and the J gene lost 4 bases, with 15 bases spanning the gap. The V gene's germline CDR1 is SGHTA and CDR2 FQGNSA. This CDR3 reads CASSIWGRLGNTIYF. The CDR3, as DNA: TGTGCCAGCAGCATCTGGGGCCGCCTAGGAAACACCATATATTTT.